The 18 T cell receptor beta chains listed next were all sequenced from one sample in a study of blood T cell repertoires in COVID-19. Assay used: immunoSEQ multiplex PCR; TCRdb lists only in-frame clones, some missing. Of 200,000 to 250,000 clones in the sample, 75% to 85% were seen once. Sequencing was carried out using peripheral blood. The receptors derive from a woman older than 75 with COVID-19, enrolled during active disease.

This chain uses TRBV5-8 with TRBJ1-6; 9 nucleotides match TRBD1. The ends lost 5 bases at V and 7 bases at J; junction bases unmatched: 4. Germline V gene data show CDR1 as SGHTS and CDR2 as YDEGEE. This CDR3 comprises 14 residues. CDR3 region: CASRRGTGNSPLHF. In nucleotides, the CDR3 is TGTGCCAGCAGAAGAGGGACAGGGAATTCACCCCTCCACTTT.

This rearrangement joins TRBV13 to TRBJ1-1, with TRBD1 as a possible D gene (5 bases). Trimming took 6 bases from V and 4 from J, leaving 15 bases between them. The CDR3 has 14 residues. Germline CDR1 PRHDT, CDR2 FYEKMQ (reference sequence). The CDR3 protein is CASRARAGRTEAFF. CDR3 DNA: TGTGCCAGCAGAGCCAGGGCGGGACGCACTGAAGCTTTCTTT. Looking up the rest from reference TRBV13 and TRBJ1-1 gives the full variable domain: AAGVIQSPRHLIKEKRETATLKCYPIPRHDTVYWYQQGPGQDPQFLISFYEKMQSDKGSIPDRFSAQQFSDYHSELNMSSLELGDSALYFCASRARAGRTEAFFGQGTRLTVV.

This clone was detected once. This chain uses TRBV19 with TRBJ1-2; D is undetermined. The CDR3 is made up of 15 amino acids. V lost 1 base and J 8 bases, leaving 17 bases between the germline ends. The V gene's germline CDR1 is LNHDA and CDR2 SQIVND (reference sequence). DNA for the CDR3: TGTGCCAGTAGTATAGTTAGCAGAGGCCTCCAAGGCTACACCTTC. Translating it yields CASSIVSRGLQGYTF.

The chain couples TRBV18 to TRBJ1-1, with a tentative D call TRBD1 (5 bases). V shed 3 bases and J shed 2 bases, with 10 bases lying between them. There are 14 residues in the CDR3. The germline V gene has CDR1 KGHSH and CDR2 LQKENI. In nucleotides, the CDR3 is TGTGCCAGCTCACCTTCTCAGGGAAACACTGAAGCTTTCTTT. It encodes CASSPSQGNTEAFF.

The chain recombines TRBV6-5 with TRBJ1-6; a weak D match, TRBD1 (6 bases). Germline CDR1 and CDR2: MNHEY and SVGAGI. The CDR3 sequence is 14 residues long. V lost 7 bases, J lost 8 bases, and 15 bases lay in between. The CDR3 sequence: CASTAGTLYSPLHF. CDR3 in DNA: TGTGCCAGCACTGCAGGGACACTCTATTCACCCCTCCACTTT.

V usage is TRBV4-1 and J usage is TRBJ1-6; 7 bases are a match to TRBD1. J gave up 9 bases and V 1 base, and 9 bases lay outside the gene matches. From germline, CDR1 is MGHRA and CDR2 YSYEKL. There are 16 residues in the CDR3. The CDR3 bases are TGCGCCAGCAGCCAAGGAGTTTCAGGGGGAGTTTCACCCCTCCACTTT. Translating it yields CASSQGVSGGVSPLHF.

V gene TRBV3-1 (or the pseudogene TRBV3-2) combines with J gene TRBJ2-7, with 14 nucleotides matching TRBD2. J was trimmed by 4 bases and V by 3 bases; bases with no gene match: 11. Per the germline V gene, CDR1 is LGHDT and CDR2 is YNNKEL (reference sequence). The CDR3 has 18 amino acids. The CDR3 nucleotides are TGTGCCAGCAGCCACCAACCCCGGACTAGCGGGAGGAGTTACGAGCAGTACTTC. Encoded protein: CASSHQPRTSGRSYEQYF.

V and J are TRBV5-1 and TRBJ1-2; maybe TRBD1 (6 bases). The V gene lost 5 bases and the J gene lost 2 bases, with 13 bases spanning the gap. CDR1 SGHRS and CDR2 YFSETQ come from the germline V gene. The CDR3 is 14 amino acids. CDR3 nucleotide sequence: TGCGCCAGCAGGGGGATGGGGGCGAACTATGGCTACACCTTC. Protein product: CASRGMGANYGYTF.

The rearrangement links TRBV27 to TRBJ2-7, with a tentative D call TRBD1 (6 bases). The V end lost 5 bases, the J end lost 3 bases, and 14 bases lay between the germline ends. Germline V gene sequence: CDR1 MNHEY, CDR2 SMNVEV (reference sequence). The CDR3 runs 14 residues. In DNA, the CDR3 is TGTGCCAGCAGTCCGCGACAGGATTACTACGAGCAGTACTTC. As protein: CASSPRQDYYEQYF.

V is TRBV28 and J is TRBJ2-7; 9 bases are shared with TRBD1. Per the germline V gene, CDR1 is MDHEN and CDR2 is SYDVKM. CDR3 length: 14 amino acids. The V segment lost 7 bases and the J segment 6 bases; nucleotides outside the gene matches: 10. The CDR3 region has the DNA TGTGCCAGCAAACTACAGGGGGCATTTTCCGAGCAGTACTTC. Protein sequence: CASKLQGAFSEQYF.

V usage is TRBV30 and J usage is TRBJ1-1; 10 bases fit TRBD1. The length of the CDR3 is 14 residues. Germline trimming cut 7 bases from V and 0 bases from J; bases unmatched to any gene: 5. Per germline, CDR1 GTSNPN and CDR2 SVGIG (reference sequence). The CDR3: CASDRGQMNTEAFF. CDR3 DNA: TGTGCCTCAGACAGGGGGCAAATGAACACTGAAGCTTTCTTT.

This chain joins TRBV7-8 and TRBJ2-5; possibly TRBD1 for D (6 bases). The V and J ends lost 1 base and 5 bases respectively, with 14 bases between them. The germline V gene has CDR1 SGHVS and CDR2 FQNEAQ. CDR3 size: 15 residues. This CDR3 is CASSLELGAWETQYF. In nucleotides, the CDR3 is TGTGCCAGCAGCTTAGAGCTGGGGGCCTGGGAGACCCAGTACTTC.

The V call is TRBV12-5, the J call TRBJ2-7, with a weak D call TRBD2 (7 bases). Germline assignment: CDR1 LGHNT and CDR2 FRNRAP. Trimming removed 11 bases at V and 2 bases at J, with 22 bases between. This CDR3 is 15 amino acids long. For the CDR3, the DNA is TGTGCTCTACCCGCCGGGGGGCTTGTGGCCTACGAGCAGTACTTC. Residues: CALPAGGLVAYEQYF.

The chain carries TRBV21-1 and TRBJ2-2; TRBD2, the table's D call, was not compared with the DNA. TRBV21-1 is recorded as a pseudogene. The CDR3 has 17 residues. The CDR3 DNA is TGTGCCAGCAGCAAATTAGGGAGGTTGGGGTACACCGGGGAGCTGTTTTTT. Protein product: CASSKLGRLGYTGELFF.

A word on this clone: This sample also contains other DNA sequences that code for the same CDR3. The gene calls are TRBV3-1 (or the pseudogene TRBV3-2) and TRBJ1-5; D is ambiguous. Germline CDR1 LGHDT, CDR2 YNNKEL (reference sequence). CDR3 length equals 13 residues. Trimming shortened V by 3 bases and J by 6 bases, and 9 bases separated the two germline ends. CDR3 loop: CASSHGGSQPQHF. Written as DNA, the CDR3 is TGTGCCAGCAGCCACGGCGGGAGTCAGCCCCAGCATTTT.

The chain links TRBV7-2 to TRBJ2-1; 9 bases fit TRBD2. After removal of 10 bases from V and 8 bases from J, the junction contained 21 bases not matched to a gene. CDR3 length: 17 residues. CDR1 is SGHTA, CDR2 FQGNSA, per germline. For the CDR3, the DNA is TGTGCCACCAACGCCCGGGGGCGGGAGGGTCGAGGGTATGAGCAGTTCTTC. It is translated as CATNARGREGRGYEQFF.

J is TRBJ2-7 and V is TRBV18; D may be TRBD1 (6 bases). Trimming stripped 4 bases from V and 0 bases from J, with 16 bases between. Per germline, CDR1 KGHSH and CDR2 LQKENI. This CDR3 contains 16 residues. The CDR3 sequence: CASSHGQPANSYEQYF. In DNA form, the CDR3 reads TGTGCCAGCTCACACGGACAGCCGGCCAACTCCTACGAGCAGTACTTC. Full variable domain (remainder filled in from reference TRBV18 and TRBJ2-7): NAGVMQNPRHLVRRRGQEARLRCSPMKGHSHVYWYRQLPEEGLKFMVYLQKENIIDESGMPKERFSAEFPKEGPSILRIQQVVRGDSAAYFCASSHGQPANSYEQYFGPGTRLTVT.

This sequence joins TRBV24-1 and TRBJ2-5; 10 nucleotides line up with TRBD2. With 4 bases clipped from V and 4 bases from J, the junction kept 5 bases outside the gene matches. The germline V gene encodes CDR1 KGHDR and CDR2 SFDVKD. The CDR3 length is 15 residues. DNA for the CDR3: TGTGCCACCAGTGAAGGAGCGGGGGGGCGAGAGACCCAGTACTTC. This translates into CATSEGAGGRETQYF.